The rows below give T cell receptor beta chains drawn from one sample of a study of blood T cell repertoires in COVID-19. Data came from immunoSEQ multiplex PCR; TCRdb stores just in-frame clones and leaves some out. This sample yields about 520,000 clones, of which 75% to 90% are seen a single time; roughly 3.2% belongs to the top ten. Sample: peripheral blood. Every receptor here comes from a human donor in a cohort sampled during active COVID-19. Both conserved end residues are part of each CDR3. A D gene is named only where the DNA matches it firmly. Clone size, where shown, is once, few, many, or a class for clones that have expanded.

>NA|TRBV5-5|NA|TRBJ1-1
CASSSQLTGIWTEAFF
TGTGCCAGCAGCTCTCAATTAACAGGGATTTGGACTGAAGCTTTCTTT
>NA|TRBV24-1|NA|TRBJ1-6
CATSDMTGGVADSPLHF
TGTGCCACCAGTGATATGACGGGAGGTGTGGCCGATTCACCCCTCCACTTT
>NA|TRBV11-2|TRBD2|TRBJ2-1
CASSLRGLADLNEQFF
TGTGCCAGCAGCTTAAGGGGACTAGCGGACCTCAATGAGCAGTTCTTC
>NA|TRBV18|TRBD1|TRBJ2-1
CASSPGQGAVLTFF
TGTGCCAGCTCACCGGGACAGGGGGCGGTCTTAACGTTCTTC
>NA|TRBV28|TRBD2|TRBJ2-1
CASRTGTSWASEQFF
TGTGCCAGCAGGACGGGGACTAGCTGGGCTAGTGAGCAGTTCTTC
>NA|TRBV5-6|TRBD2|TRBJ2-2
CASSLAGGVANTGELFF
TGTGCCAGCAGCTTGGCTGGGGGGGTGGCGAACACCGGGGAGCTGTTTTTT
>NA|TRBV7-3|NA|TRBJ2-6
CASSLIPGVGANVLTF
TGTGCCAGCAGCTTAATACCAGGGGTCGGGGCCAACGTCCTGACTTTC
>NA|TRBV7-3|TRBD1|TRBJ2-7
CASSLDRGLFYEQYF
TGTGCCAGCAGCTTAGACAGGGGCCTGTTCTACGAGCAGTACTTC
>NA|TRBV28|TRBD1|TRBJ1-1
CASRTLTGAAFF
TGTGCCAGCAGGACCTTGACAGGGGCGGCTTTCTTT
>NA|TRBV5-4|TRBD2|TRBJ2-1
CASSRTGGSSYNEQFF
TGTGCCAGCAGCCGTACCGGCGGGAGCTCCTACAATGAGCAGTTCTTC
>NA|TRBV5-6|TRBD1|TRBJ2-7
CASSLYGQASYEQYF
TGTGCCAGCAGCTTATACGGACAGGCTTCCTACGAGCAGTACTTC
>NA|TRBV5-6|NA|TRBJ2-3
CASSFGPGRTGTQYF
TGTGCCAGCAGCTTTGGGCCAGGGCGAACGGGTACGCAGTATTTT
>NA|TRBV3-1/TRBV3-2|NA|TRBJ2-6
CASSQDLGRATPSGANVLTF
TGTGCCAGCAGCCAAGATCTAGGCAGGGCAACTCCCTCTGGGGCCAACGTCCTGACTTTC
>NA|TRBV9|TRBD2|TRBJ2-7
CASSFLPTGTSTDEQYF
TGTGCCAGCAGCTTCTTACCCACCGGGACTAGTACCGACGAGCAGTACTTC
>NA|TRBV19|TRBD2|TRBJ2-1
CASSEVSGPRNEQFF
TGTGCCAGTAGTGAGGTTAGCGGGCCACGGAATGAGCAGTTCTTC
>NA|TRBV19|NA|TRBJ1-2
CASSTTEDSYGYTF
TGTGCCAGTAGTACTACCGAGGACAGCTATGGCTACACCTTC
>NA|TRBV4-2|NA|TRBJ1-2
CASSPSGLQGYGYTF
TGTGCCAGCAGCCCTAGCGGCTTACAAGGCTATGGCTACACCTTC
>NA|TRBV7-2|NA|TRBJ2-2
CASSLGGSGNTGELFF
TGTGCCAGCAGCTTAGGCGGTAGCGGGAACACCGGGGAGCTGTTTTTT
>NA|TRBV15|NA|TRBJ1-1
CATSRDGLRVGAFF
TGTGCCACCAGCAGAGATGGGCTTCGCGTAGGAGCTTTCTTT
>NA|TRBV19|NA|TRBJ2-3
CASSIGGSTDTQYF
TGTGCCAGTAGTATCGGCGGTAGCACAGATACGCAGTATTTT
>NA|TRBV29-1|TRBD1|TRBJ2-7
CSARTGGSSYEQYF
TGCAGCGCCCGGACAGGGGGCAGTTCCTACGAGCAGTACTTC
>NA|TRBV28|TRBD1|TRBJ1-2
CASSFRSDRADGYTF
TGTGCCAGCAGTTTTAGATCCGACAGGGCAGATGGCTACACCTTC
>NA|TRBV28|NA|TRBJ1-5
CASSFSYSNQPQHF
TGTGCCAGCAGCTTTTCCTATAGCAATCAGCCCCAGCATTTT
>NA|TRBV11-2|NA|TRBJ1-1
CASSLSGDTEAFF
TGTGCCAGCAGTCTTTCAGGGGACACTGAAGCTTTCTTT
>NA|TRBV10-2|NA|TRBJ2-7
CASSGQLGAYEQYF
TGCGCCAGCTCCGGACAGTTAGGGGCCTACGAGCAGTACTTC
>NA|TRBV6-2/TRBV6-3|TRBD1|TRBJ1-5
CASSYSHRGGNQPQHF
TGTGCCAGCAGTTACTCCCACAGGGGTGGCAATCAGCCCCAGCATTTT
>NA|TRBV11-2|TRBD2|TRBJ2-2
CASRKSGTSGRSGELFF
TGTGCCAGCAGAAAATCCGGGACTAGCGGGAGGTCCGGGGAGCTGTTTTTT
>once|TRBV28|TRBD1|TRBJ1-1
CATDKGARTEAFF
TGTGCCACCGATAAGGGGGCCCGAACTGAAGCTTTCTTT
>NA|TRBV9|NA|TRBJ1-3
CASGRRGVGNTIYF
TGTGCCAGCGGACGTAGGGGTGTTGGAAACACCATATATTTT
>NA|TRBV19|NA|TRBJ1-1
CASSIRGGPNTEAFF
TGTGCCAGTAGTATACGCGGTGGTCCGAACACTGAAGCTTTCTTT
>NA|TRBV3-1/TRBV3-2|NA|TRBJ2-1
CASSQDASSYNEQFF
TGTGCCAGCAGCCAAGACGCCAGCTCCTACAATGAGCAGTTCTTC
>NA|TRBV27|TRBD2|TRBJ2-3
CASTLLAGRGGDTQYF
TGTGCCAGCACCCTTTTAGCGGGTCGGGGCGGGGATACGCAGTATTTT
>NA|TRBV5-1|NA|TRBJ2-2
CASSFTVTGELFF
TGCGCCAGCAGCTTTACAGTCACCGGGGAGCTGTTTTTT
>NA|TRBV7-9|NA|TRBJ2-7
CASSPRGEPGLGNEQYF
TGTGCCAGCAGCCCTAGAGGGGAACCGGGACTCGGCAACGAGCAGTACTTC
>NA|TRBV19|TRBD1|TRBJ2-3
CASSPPRTGVWDTQYF
TGTGCCAGTAGTCCCCCCCGGACAGGGGTGTGGGATACGCAGTATTTT
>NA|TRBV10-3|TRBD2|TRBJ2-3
CAIRGLDTDTQYF
TGTGCCATCAGGGGACTAGACACAGATACGCAGTATTTT
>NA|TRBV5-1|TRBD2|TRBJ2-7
CASSRTSGSLDEQYF
TGCGCCAGCAGCCGGACTAGCGGGAGCTTAGACGAGCAGTACTTC
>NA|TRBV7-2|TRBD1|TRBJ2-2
CASSLLWDSRAGELFF
TGTGCCAGCAGCCTGCTCTGGGACAGTCGGGCCGGGGAGCTGTTTTTT
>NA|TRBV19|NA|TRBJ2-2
CASSNWGANTGELFF
TGTGCCAGTAGTAACTGGGGAGCGAACACCGGGGAGCTGTTTTTT
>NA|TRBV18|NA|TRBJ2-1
CASSASGTNEQFF
TGTGCCAGCTCAGCCTCCGGGACTAATGAGCAGTTCTTC
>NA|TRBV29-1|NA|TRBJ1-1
CSGGGGENTEAFF
TGCAGCGGGGGAGGGGGAGAGAACACTGAAGCTTTCTTT
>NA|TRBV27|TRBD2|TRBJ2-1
CASSSPSGLYNEQFF
TGTGCCAGCAGTTCCCCTAGCGGGCTTTACAATGAGCAGTTCTTC
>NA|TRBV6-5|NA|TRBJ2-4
CASSRTLREDIQYF
TGTGCCAGCAGTCGGACACTCCGCGAGGACATTCAGTACTTC
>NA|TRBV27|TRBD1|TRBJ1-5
CASSPWRDRGINQPQHF
TGTGCCAGCAGTCCGTGGAGGGACAGGGGGATCAATCAGCCCCAGCATTTT
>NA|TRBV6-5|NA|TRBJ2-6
CASSKIDVLTF
TGTGCCAGCAGTAAGATAGACGTCCTGACTTTC
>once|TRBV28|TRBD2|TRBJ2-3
CASRPGTSGRRGTDTQYF
TGTGCCAGCAGGCCCGGGACTAGCGGGAGGAGGGGCACAGATACGCAGTATTTT
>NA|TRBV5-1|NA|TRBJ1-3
CASSSAGAQGNTIYF
TGCGCCAGCAGTTCGGCAGGGGCACAGGGAAACACCATATATTTT
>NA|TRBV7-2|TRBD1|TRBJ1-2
CASSQTRTGGLNYGYTF
TGTGCCAGCAGCCAAACCCGGACAGGGGGCTTAAACTATGGCTACACCTTC
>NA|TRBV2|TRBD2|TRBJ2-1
CASSGAGGIGAYNEQFF
TGTGCCAGCAGTGGGGCGGGAGGAATCGGTGCCTACAATGAGCAGTTCTTC
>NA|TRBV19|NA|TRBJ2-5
CASRRGETQYF
TGTGCCAGTAGGCGGGGTGAGACCCAGTACTTC
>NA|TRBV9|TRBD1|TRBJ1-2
CASSLGQTYGYTF
TGTGCCAGCAGCCTGGGACAGACCTATGGCTACACCTTC
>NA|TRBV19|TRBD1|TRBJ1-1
CASSKYRGLPEAFF
TGTGCCAGTAGTAAGTACAGGGGACTCCCTGAAGCTTTCTTT
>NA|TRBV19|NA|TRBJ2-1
CASSHNEQFF
TGTGCCAGTAGTCATAATGAGCAGTTCTTC
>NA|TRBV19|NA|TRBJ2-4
CASSMKGDIQYF
TGTGCCAGTAGTATGAAGGGGGACATTCAGTACTTC
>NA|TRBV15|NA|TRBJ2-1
CATSRDSPLTYNEQFF
TGTGCCACCAGCAGAGATTCCCCACTTACCTACAATGAGCAGTTCTTC
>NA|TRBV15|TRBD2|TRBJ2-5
CATSPGTSGQETQYF
TGTGCCACCAGCCCAGGGACTAGCGGACAAGAGACCCAGTACTTC
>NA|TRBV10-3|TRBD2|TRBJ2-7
CAISEAGAGGTYEQYF
TGTGCCATCAGTGAAGCGGGGGCTGGGGGGACCTACGAGCAGTACTTC
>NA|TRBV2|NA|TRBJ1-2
CASSGTGINYGYTF
TGTGCCAGCAGTGGGACGGGGATAAACTATGGCTACACCTTC